The subject of this entry is one T cell receptor (beta chain). The data originate from a study of Ad26.COV2.S vaccination and SARS-CoV-2 variants. The length of the CDR3 is 15 residues. V was shortened by 6 bases and J by 3 bases, with 17 bases between the two germline ends. From germline, CDR1 is LNHDA and CDR2 SQIVND (reference sequence). Sequencing was performed with immunoSEQ multiplex PCR; in TCRdb, only in-frame clones are kept and a portion is missing. The sample contains fewer than 400,000 clones, more than 70% of which appear only once. As to treatment: about 20 received Ad26.COV2.S at low or high dose, single or two shots; roughly five received placebo; per-sample allocation not given. Samples came from day 63 after the first vaccine or placebo injection. An Ad26 vector expressing Wuhan-strain SARS-CoV-2 spike served as the vaccine.

The chain recombines TRBV19 with TRBJ1-1; TRBD1 might be the D (5 bases). The sample consisted of peripheral blood, taken in a trial of Ad26.COV2.S vaccine versus placebo. The TCR originated in a person aged 18-65 years who received the Ad26.COV2.S COVID-19 vaccine or a placebo. The CDR3 sequence is CASSALGTGYTEAFF. CDR3 coding DNA: TGTGCCAGTAGCGCACTCGGGACGGGGTACACTGAAGCTTTCTTT.